Given below is one T cell receptor (beta chain) in context. Antigen: not known. The length of the CDR3 is 16 residues. Germline CDR1 LGHDT, CDR2 YNNKEL (reference sequence). The sample is drawn from a study of T cells expressing NK-cell markers. Study details: In sorted CD3+CD56+NKG2C+, CD3+CD56+NKG2C- and CD3+CD56-NKG2C+ T cells, TCR beta repertoires were obtained. General study findings and limits: The same clonotypes also predominated in the CD3+CD56-NKG2C+ fraction of a handful of donors. Top CD8+ clonotypes included the dominant CD3+CD56+NKG2C+ clonotypes in several donors.

Using the 5' RACE reads, TCRdb records one entry per CDR3 protein without DNA. This sample's clone table lists around 380,000 distinct CDR3 sequences. The chain is built from TRBV3-1 and TRBJ2-4. Sequencing was carried out using blood T cells: a sorted CD56 or NKG2C T cell subset, CD4+ or CD8+ T cells, or bulk PBMC T cells (not recorded which). This receptor was obtained from a woman in her forties or fifties in good health. Here the CDR3 reads CASSPRTRSLKNIQYF.